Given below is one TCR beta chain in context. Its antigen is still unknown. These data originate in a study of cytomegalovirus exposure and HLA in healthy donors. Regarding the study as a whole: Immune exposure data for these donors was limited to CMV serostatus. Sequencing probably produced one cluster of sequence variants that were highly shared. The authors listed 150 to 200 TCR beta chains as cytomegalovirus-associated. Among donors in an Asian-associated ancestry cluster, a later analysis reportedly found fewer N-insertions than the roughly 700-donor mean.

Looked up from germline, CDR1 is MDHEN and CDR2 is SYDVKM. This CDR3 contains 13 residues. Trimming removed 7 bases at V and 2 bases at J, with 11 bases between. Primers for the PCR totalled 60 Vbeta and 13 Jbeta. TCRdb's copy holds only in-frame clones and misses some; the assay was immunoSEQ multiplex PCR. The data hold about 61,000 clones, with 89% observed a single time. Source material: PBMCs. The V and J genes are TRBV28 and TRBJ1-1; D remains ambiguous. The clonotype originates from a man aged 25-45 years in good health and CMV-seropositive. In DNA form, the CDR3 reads TGTGCCAGCATCCGCACAAGAAACACTGAAGCTTTCTTT. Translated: CASIRTRNTEAFF.